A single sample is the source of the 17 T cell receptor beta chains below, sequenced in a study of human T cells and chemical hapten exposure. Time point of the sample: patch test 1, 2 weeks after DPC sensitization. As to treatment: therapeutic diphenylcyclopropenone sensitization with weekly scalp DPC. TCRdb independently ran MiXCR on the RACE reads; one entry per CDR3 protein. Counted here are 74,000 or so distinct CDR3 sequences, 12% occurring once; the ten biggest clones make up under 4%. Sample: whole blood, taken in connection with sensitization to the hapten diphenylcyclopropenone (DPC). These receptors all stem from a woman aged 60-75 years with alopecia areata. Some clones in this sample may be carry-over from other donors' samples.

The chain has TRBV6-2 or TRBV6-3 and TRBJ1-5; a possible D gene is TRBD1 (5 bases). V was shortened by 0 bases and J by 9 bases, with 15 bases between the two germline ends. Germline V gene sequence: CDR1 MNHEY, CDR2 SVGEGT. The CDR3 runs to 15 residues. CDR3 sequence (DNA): TGTGCCAGCAGTTACTCGTTCCAGGGTGGTTTGCCCCAGCATTTT. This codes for CASSYSFQGGLPQHF.

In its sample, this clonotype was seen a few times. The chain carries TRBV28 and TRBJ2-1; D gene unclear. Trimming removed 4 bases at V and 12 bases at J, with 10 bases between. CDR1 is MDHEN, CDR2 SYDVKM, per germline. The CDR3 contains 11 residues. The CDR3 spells CASSSVRRQFF. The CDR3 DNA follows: TGTGCCAGCAGTTCCGTCAGGAGGCAGTTCTTC.

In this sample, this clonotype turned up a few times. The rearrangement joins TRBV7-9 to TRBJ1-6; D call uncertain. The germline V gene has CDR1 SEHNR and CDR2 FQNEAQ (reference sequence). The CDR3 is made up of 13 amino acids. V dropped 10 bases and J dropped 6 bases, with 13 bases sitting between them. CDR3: CATMGNGNSPLHF. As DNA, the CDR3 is TGTGCCACCATGGGAAATGGTAATTCACCCCTCCACTTT.

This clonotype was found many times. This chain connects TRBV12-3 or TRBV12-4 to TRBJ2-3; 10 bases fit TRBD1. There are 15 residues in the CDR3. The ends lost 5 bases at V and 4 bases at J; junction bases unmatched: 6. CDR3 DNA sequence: TGTGCCAGCAGTCACCCCGGGACAGGGGCAGATACGCAGTATTTT. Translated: CASSHPGTGADTQYF.

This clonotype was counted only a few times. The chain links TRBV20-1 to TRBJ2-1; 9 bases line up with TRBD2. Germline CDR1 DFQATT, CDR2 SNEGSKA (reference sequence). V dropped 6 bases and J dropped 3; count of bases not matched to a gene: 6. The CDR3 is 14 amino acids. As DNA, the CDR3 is TGCAGTGCGGTAGCGGGGGCCAACTACAATGAGCAGTTCTTC. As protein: CSAVAGANYNEQFF.

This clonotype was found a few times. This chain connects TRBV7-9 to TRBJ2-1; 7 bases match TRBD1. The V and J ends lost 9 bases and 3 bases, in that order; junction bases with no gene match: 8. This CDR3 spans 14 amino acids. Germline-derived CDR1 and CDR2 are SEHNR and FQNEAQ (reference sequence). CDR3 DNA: TGTGCCAGTCCCCGGGACAGCGACTACAATGAGCAGTTCTTC. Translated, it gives CASPRDSDYNEQFF.

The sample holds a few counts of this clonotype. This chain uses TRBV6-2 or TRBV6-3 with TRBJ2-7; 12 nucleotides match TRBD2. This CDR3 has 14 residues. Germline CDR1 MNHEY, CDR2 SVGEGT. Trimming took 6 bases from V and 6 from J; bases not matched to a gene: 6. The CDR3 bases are TGTGCCAGCAGGCCTAGCGGGGGGGCCTTCGAGCAGTACTTC. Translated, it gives CASRPSGGAFEQYF.

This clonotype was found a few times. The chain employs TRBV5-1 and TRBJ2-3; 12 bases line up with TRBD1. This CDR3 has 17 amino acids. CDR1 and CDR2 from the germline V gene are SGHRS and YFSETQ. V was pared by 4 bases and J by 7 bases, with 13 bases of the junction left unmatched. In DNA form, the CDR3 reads TGCGCCAGCAGCAAAGCTCCGGGACAGGGGGCAGGAAATACGCAGTATTTT. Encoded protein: CASSKAPGQGAGNTQYF.

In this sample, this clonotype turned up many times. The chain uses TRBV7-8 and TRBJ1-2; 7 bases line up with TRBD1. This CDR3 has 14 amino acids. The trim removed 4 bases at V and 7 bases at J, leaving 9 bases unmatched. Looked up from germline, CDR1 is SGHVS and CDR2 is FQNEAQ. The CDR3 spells CASSSPTGTAGYTF. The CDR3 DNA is TGTGCCAGCAGCTCGCCGACAGGGACGGCTGGCTACACCTTC.

CDR3 protein: CSASNGENYEQYF. CDR3 sequence (DNA): TGCAGTGCTAGCAACGGGGAAAACTACGAGCAGTACTTC. This chain connects TRBV20-1 to TRBJ2-7, with a weak D call TRBD2 (5 bases). Trimming took off 3 bases at V and 3 bases at J, with 12 bases between the two ends. The CDR3 consists of 13 residues. The germline gives CDR1 DFQATT, CDR2 SNEGSKA (reference sequence).

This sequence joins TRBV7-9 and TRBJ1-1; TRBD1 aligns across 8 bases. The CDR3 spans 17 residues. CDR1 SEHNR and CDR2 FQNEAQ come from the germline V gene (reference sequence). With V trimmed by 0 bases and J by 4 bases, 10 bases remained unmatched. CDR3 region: CASSLAVAGRGLTEAFF. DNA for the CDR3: TGTGCCAGCAGCTTAGCGGTGGCAGGCAGGGGGCTCACTGAAGCTTTCTTT.

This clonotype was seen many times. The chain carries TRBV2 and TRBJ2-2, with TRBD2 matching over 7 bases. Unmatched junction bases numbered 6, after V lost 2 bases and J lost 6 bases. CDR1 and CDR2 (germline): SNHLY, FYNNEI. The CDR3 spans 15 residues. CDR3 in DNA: TGTGCCAGCAGTGAAAGATCGGCGGGGGCCGGGGAGCTGTTTTTT. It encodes CASSERSAGAGELFF.

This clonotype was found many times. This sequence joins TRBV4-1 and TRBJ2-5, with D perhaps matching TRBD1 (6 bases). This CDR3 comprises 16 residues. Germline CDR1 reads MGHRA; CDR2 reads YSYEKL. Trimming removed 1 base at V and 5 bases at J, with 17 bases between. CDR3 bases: TGCGCCAGCAGCCAAGGGTTGGCCAAGAGGGGGGAGACCCAGTACTTC. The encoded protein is CASSQGLAKRGETQYF.

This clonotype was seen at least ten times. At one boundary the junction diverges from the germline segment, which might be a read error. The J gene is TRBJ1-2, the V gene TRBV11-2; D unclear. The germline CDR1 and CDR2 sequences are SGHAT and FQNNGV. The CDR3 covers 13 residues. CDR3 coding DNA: TGTGCCAGCAGCTTAGACGCCAACCGGGATAGCCTCTTC. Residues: CASSLDANRDSLF.

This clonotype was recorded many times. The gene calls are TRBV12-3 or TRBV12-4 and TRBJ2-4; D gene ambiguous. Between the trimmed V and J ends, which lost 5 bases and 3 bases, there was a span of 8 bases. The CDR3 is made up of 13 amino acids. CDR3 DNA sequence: TGTGCCAGCAGTGGGGAAGGCAAAAACATTCAGTACTTC. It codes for CASSGEGKNIQYF.

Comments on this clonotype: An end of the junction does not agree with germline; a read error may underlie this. CDR3 protein: CASSPRQGNLIYCYTF. The CDR3 DNA reads as TGTGCCAGCAGCCCGCGACAGGGGAATCTGATCTATTGCTACACCTTC. This chain uses TRBV7-9 with TRBJ1-2; 8 bases fit TRBD1. CDR3 length: 16 amino acids. Germline V lookup: CDR1 SEHNR, CDR2 FQNEAQ (reference sequence).

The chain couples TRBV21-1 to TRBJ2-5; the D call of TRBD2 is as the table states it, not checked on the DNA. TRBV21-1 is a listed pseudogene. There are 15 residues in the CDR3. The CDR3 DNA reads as TGTGCCAGCAGGGTCGGGAGATGTGGCCAAGAGACCCAGTACTTC. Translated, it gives CASRVGRCGQETQYF.